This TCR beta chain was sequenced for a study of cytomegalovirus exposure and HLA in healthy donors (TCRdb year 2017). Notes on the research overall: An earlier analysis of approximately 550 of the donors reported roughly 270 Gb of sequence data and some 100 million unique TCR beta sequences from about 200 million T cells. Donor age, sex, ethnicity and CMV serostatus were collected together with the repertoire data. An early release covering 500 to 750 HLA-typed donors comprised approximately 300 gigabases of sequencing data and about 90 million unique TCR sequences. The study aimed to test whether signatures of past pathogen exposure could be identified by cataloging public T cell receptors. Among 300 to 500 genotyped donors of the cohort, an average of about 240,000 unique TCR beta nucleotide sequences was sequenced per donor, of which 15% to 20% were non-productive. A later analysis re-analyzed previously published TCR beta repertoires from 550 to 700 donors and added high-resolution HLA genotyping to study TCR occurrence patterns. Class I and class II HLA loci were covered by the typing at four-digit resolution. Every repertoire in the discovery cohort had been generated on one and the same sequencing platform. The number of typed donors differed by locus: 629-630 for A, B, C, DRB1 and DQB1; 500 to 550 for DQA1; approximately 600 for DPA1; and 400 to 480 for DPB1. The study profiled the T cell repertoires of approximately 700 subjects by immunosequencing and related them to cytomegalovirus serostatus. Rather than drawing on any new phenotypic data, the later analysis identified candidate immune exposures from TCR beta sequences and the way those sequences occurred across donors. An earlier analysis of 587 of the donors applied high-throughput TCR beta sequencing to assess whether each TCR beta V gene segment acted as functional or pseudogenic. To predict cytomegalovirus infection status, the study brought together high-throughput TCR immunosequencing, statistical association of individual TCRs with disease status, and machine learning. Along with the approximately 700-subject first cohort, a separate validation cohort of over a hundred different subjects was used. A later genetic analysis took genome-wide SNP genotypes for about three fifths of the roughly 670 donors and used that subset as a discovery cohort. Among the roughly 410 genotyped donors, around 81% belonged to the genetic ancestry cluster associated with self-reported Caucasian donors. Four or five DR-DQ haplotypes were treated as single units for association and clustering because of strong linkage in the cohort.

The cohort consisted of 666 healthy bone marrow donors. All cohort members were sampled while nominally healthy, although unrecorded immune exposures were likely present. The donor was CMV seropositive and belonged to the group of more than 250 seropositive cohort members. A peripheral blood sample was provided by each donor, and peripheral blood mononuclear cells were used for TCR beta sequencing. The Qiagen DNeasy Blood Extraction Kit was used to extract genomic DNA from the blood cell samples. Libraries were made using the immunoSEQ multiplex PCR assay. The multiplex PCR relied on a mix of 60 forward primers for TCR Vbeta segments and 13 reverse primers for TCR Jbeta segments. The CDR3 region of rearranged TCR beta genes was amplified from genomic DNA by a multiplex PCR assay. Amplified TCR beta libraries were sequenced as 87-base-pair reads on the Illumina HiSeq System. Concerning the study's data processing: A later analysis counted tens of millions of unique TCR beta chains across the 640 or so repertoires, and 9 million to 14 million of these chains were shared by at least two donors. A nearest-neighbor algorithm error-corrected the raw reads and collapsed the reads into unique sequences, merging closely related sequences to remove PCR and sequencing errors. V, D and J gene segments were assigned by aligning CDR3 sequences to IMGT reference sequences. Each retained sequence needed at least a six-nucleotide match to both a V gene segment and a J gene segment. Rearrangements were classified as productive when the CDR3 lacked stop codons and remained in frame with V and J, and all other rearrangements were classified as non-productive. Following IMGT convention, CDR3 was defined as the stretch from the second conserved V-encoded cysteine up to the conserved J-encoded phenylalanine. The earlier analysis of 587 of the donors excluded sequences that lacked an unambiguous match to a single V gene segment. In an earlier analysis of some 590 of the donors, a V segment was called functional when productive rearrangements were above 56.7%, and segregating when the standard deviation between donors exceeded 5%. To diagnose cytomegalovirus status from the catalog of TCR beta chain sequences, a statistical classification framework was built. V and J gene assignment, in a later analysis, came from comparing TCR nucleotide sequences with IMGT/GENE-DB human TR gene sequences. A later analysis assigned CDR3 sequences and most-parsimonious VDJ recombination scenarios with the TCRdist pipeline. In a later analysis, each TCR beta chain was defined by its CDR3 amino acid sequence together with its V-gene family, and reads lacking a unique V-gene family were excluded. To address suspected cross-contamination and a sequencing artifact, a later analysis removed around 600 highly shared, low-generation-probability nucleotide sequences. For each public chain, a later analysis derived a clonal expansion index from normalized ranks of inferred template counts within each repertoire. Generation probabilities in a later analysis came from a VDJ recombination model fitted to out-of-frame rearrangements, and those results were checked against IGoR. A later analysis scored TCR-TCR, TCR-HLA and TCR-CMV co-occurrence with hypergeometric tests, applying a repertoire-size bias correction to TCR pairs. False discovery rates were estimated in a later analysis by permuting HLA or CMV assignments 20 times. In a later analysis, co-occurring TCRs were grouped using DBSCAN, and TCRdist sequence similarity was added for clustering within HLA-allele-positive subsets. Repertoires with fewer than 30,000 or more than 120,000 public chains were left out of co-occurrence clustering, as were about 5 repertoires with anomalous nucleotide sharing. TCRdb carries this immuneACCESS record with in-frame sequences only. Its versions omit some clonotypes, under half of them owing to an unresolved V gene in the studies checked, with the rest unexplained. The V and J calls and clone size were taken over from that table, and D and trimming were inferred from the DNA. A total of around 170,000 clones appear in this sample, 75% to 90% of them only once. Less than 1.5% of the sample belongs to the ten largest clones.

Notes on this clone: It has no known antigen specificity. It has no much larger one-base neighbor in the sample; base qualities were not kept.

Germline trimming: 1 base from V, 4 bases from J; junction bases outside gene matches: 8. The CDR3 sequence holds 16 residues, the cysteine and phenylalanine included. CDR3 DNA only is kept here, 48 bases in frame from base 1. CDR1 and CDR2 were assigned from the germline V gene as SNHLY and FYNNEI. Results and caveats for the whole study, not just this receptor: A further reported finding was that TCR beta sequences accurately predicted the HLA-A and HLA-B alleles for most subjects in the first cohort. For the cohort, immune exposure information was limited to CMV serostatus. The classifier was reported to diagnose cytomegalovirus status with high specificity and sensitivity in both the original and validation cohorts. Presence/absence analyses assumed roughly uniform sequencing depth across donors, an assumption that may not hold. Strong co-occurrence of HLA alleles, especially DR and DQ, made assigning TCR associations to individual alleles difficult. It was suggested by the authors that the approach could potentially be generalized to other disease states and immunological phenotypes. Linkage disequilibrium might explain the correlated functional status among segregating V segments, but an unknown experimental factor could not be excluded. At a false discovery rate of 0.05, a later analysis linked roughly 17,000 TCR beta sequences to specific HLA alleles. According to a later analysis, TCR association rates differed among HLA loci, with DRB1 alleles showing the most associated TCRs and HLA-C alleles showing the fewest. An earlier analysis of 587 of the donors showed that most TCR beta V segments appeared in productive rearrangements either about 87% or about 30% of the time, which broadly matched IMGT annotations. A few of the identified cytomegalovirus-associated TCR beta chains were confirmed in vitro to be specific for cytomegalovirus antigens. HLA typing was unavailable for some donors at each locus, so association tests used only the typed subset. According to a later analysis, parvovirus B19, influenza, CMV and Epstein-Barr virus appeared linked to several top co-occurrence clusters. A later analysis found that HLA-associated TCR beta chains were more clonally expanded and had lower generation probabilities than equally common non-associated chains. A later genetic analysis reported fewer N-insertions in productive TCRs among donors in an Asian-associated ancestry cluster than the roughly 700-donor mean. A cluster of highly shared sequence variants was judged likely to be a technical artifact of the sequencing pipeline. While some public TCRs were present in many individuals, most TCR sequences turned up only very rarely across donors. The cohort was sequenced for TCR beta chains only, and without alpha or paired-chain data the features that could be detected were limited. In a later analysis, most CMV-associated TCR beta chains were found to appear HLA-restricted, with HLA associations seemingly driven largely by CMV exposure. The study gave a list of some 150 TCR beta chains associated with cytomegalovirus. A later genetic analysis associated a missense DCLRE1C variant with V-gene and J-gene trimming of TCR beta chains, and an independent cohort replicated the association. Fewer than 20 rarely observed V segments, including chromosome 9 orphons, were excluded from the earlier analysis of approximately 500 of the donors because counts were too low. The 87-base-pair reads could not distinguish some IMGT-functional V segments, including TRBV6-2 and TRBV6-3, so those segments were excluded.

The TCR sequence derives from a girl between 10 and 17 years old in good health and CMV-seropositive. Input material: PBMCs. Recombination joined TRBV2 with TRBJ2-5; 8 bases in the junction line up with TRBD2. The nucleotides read TGTGCCAGCAGTGAAGGAGGTCGGCTAGCGGGAGAGACCCAGTACTTC. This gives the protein CASSEGGRLAGETQYF. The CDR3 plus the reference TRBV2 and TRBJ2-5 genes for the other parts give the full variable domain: EPEVTQTPSHQVTQMGQEVILRCVPISNHLYFYWYRQILGQKVEFLVSFYNNEISEKSEIFDDQFSVERPDGSNFTLKIRSTKLEDSAMYFCASSEGGRLAGETQYFGPGTRLLVL.